The clone carrying this T cell receptor (beta chain) appeared a few times. iRepertoire HTBI primers and Arm-PCR of CDR3 regions built TCR beta libraries. MiXCR, applied by TCRdb to the multiplex PCR reads, yields one record per CDR3 protein. The sample comprises approximately 540,000 distinct CDR3 sequences, 12% of which are singletons, and over 7% rests with the top ten. The data were obtained in a study of regulatory T cells in long-lasting Graves disease. Time point meaning: newly diagnosed GD, antithyroid drugs for less than 3 months. Scientists built the TCR library using RNA that was extracted from PBMCs. Peripheral blood, approximately 9 milliliters per patient, was collected in EDTA tubes. The CDR3 runs 18 residues. J lost 3 bases, V lost 2 bases, and 11 bases had no gene match. Germline CDR1 is MNHEY and CDR2 is SVGEGT. These records were also assigned to another study, of T cells in Graves' hyperthyroidism and ophthalmopathy.

The sample in question was peripheral blood mononuclear cells (PBMCs), obtained at new diagnosis, from a patient treated with antithyroid drugs. The J gene is TRBJ2-7, the V gene TRBV6-2 or TRBV6-3, with 12 bases lining up with TRBD1. This receptor was taken from a woman aged 25 to 45 with Graves disease. Here the CDR3 DNA reads TGTGCCAGCAGTTACGGGACGGGGACAGGGGGCGTTGGCTACGAGCAGTACTTC. It specifies CASSYGTGTGGVGYEQYF.